Included here is one T cell receptor (beta chain) sequence, with context. Authors' analysis steps: Amplifying reference gene primers gave estimates of nucleated cell counts. Profiling relied on immunoSEQ multiplex PCR, and the TCRdb table lists in-frame clones only, not all of them. The V and J calls and clone size are taken from that table; D and trimming were inferred from the DNA. Of around 300,000 clones in the sample, 75% to 95% were seen once. V was pared by 5 bases and J by 8 bases, with 12 bases between. The CDR3 has 13 residues. Per the germline V gene, CDR1 is WSHSY and CDR2 is SAAADI. This specimen belongs to a study of blood T cell repertoires in COVID-19.

The clonotype comes from a woman aged 25 to 39 with COVID-19, enrolled during active disease. This sequence joins TRBV10-2 and TRBJ2-2; perhaps TRBD1 as D (6 bases). The specimen was peripheral blood. Here the CDR3 DNA reads TGCGCCAGCAGTTCACAGGGTCCAGGGGAGCTGTTTTTT. Translating it yields CASSSQGPGELFF.